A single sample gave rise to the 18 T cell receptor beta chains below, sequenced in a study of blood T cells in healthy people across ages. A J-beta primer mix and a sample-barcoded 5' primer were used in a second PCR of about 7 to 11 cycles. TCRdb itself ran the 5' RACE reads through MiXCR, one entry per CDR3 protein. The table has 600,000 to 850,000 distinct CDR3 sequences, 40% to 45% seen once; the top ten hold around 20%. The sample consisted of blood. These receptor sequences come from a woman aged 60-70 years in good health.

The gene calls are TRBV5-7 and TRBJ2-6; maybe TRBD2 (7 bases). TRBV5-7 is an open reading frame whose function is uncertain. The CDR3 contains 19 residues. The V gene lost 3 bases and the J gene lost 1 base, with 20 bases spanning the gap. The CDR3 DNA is TGTGCCAGCAGCTCCCTTGGGGGGGGACACACATCTGGGGCCAACGTCCTGACTTTC. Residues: CASSSLGGGHTSGANVLTF.

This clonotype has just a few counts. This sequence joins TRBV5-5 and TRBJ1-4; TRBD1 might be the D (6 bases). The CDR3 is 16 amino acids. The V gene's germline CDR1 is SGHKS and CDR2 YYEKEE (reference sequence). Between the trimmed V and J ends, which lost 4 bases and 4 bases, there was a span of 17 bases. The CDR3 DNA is TGTGCCAGCAGCGGCGGGGGCCTTGGTAGTAATGAAAAACTGTTTTTT. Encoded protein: CASSGGGLGSNEKLFF.

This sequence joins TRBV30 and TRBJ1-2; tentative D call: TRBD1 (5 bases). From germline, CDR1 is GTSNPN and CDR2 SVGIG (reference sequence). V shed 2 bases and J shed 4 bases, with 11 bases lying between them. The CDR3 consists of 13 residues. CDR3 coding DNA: TGTGCCTGGAGTAGGGCAGGGCCCTATGGCTACACCTTC. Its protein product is CAWSRAGPYGYTF.

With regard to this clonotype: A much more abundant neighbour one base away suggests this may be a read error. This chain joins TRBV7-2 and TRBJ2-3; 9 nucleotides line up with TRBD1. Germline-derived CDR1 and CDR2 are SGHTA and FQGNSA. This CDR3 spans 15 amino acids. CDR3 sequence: CAGSKGTGRTDTQYF. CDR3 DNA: TGTGCCGGCAGCAAGGGGACAGGGAGGACAGATACGCAGTATTTT. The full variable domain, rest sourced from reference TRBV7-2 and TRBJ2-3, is GAGVSQSPSNKVTEKGKDVELRCDPISGHTALYWYRQSLGQGLEFLIYFQGNSAPDKSGLPSDRFSAERTGGSVSTLTIQRTQQEDSAVYLCAGSKGTGRTDTQYFGPGTRLTVL.

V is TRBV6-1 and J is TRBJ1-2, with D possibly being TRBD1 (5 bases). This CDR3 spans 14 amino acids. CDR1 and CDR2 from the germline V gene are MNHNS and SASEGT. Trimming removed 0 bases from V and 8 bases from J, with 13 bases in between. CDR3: CASSEAPGVRGYTF. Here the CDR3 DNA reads TGTGCCAGCAGTGAAGCGCCGGGGGTGCGGGGCTACACCTTC.

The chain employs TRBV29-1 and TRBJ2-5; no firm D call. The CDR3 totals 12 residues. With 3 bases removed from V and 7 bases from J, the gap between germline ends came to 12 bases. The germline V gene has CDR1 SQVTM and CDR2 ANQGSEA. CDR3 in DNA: TGCAGCGTTGACATCGAGGATCCGACCCAGTACTTC. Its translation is CSVDIEDPTQYF.

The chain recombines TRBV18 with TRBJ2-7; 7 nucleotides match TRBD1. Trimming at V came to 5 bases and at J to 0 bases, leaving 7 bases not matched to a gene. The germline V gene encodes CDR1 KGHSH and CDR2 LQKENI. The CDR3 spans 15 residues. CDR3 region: CASSEGTDFSYEQYF. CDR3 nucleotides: TGTGCCAGCTCAGAGGGGACAGATTTCTCCTACGAGCAGTACTTC.

The CDR3 reads CSARDRRLAGVDEQYF. The CDR3 DNA reads TGCAGTGCTAGAGATCGGCGACTAGCGGGAGTGGATGAGCAGTACTTC. The genes are TRBV20-1 and TRBJ2-5, with 12 bases matching TRBD2. Unmatched junction bases numbered 13, after V lost 0 bases and J lost 11 bases. This CDR3 has 16 amino acids. Germline V CDR1 and CDR2: DFQATT, SNEGSKA (reference sequence).

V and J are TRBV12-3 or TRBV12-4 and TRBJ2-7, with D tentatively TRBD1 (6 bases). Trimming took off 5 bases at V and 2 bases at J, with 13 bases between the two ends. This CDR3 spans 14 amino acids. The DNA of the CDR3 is TGTGCCAGCAGTACCGCGACAGGAGCCTACGAGCAGTACTTC. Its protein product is CASSTATGAYEQYF.

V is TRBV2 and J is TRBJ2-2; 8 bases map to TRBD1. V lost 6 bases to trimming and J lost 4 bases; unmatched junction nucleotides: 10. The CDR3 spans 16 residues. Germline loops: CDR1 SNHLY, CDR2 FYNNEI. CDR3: CASRPQGALGTGELFF. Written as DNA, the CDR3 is TGTGCCAGCAGACCGCAGGGGGCTTTAGGCACCGGGGAGCTGTTTTTT.

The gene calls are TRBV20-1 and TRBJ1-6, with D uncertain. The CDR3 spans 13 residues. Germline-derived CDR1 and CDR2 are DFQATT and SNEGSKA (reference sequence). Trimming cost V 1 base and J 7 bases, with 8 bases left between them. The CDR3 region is CSARVPGNSPLHF. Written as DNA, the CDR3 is TGCAGTGCTAGAGTTCCGGGAAATTCACCCCTCCACTTT.

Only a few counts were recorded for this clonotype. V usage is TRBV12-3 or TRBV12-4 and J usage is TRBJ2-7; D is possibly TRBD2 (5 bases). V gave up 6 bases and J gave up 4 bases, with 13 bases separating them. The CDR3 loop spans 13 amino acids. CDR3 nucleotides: TGTGCCAGCAGAGCCGGGGAAACGTACGAGCAGTACTTC. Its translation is CASRAGETYEQYF.

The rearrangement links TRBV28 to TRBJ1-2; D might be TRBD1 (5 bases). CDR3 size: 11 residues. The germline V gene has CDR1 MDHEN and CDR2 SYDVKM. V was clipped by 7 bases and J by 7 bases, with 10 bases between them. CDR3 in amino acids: CASTGGGGYTF. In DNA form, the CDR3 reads TGTGCCAGCACTGGGGGAGGTGGCTACACCTTC.

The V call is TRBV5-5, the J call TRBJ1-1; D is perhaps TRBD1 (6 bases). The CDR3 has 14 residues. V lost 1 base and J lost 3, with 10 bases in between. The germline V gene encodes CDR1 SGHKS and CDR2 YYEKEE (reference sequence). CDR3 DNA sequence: TGTGCCAGCAGCTTGTACAGGGAGTACACTGAAGCTTTCTTT. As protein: CASSLYREYTEAFF.

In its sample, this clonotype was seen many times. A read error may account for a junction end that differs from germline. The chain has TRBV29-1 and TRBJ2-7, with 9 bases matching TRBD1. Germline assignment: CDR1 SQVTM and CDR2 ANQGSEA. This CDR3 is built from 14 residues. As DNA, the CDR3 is TGCAGCGTGACTGGACAGGGGATCTCCGACGAGCAGTACTTC. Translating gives CSVTGQGISDEQYF.

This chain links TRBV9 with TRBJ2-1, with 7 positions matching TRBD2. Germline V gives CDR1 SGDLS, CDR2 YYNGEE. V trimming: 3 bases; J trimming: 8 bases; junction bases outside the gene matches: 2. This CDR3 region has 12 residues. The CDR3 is CASSALADEQFF. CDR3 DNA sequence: TGTGCCAGCAGCGCTCTAGCGGATGAGCAGTTCTTC.

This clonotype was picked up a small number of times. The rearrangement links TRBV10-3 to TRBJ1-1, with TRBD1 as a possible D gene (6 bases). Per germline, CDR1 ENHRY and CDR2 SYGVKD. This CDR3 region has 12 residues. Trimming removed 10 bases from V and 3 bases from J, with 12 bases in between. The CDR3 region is CATGQLYTEAFF. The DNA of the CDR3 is TGTGCCACCGGACAGCTCTACACTGAAGCTTTCTTT.

Here the CDR3 DNA reads TGTGCCAGCAGTGAGGCAGGGGGCGTCGTAAATAAGCAGTTCTTC. Translating it yields CASSEAGGVVNKQFF. This chain links TRBV25-1 with TRBJ2-1, with TRBD1 identical over 8 bases. Germline-derived CDR1 and CDR2 are MGHDK and SYGVNS. Trimming removed 3 bases from V and 11 bases from J; junction bases left unmatched: 12. The CDR3 covers 15 residues.